The rows below give T cell receptor beta chains drawn from one sample of a study of graft-versus-host responses after intestinal transplantation. Measured with immunoSEQ multiplex PCR; TCRdb has only the in-frame clones, and not every one. This sample has some 140,000 clones, with 92% found just once. These TCRs are of unknown antigen specificity. This sample comprised unstimulated CD4+ T cells sorted from spleen or lymph node cells, obtained before intestinal transplant. These receptors came from a human donor who received an intestinal transplant. Each CDR3 is given with its conserved first and last residue. The order of the fields is J gene, clone size, D gene, V gene, CDR3 protein, CDR3 DNA. D genes are given only for firm matches. For some rows the clone size is stated as once, few or many, or as a class when expanded; others skip it.

TRBJ1-5 | once | NA | TRBV7-2 | CASSLQVIGNQPQHF | TGTGCCAGCAGCTTACAGGTGATCGGCAATCAGCCCCAGCATTTT
TRBJ2-5 | NA | NA | TRBV27 | CASSSAGRGETQYF | TGTGCCAGCAGTTCGGCGGGCCGGGGGGAGACCCAGTACTTC
TRBJ1-5 | NA | TRBD1 | TRBV27 | CASSSIQGFSNQPQHF | TGTGCCAGCAGTTCAATACAGGGGTTTAGCAATCAGCCCCAGCATTTT
TRBJ2-1 | once | TRBD2 | TRBV15 | CATSRLAGIEQFF | TGTGCCACCAGCAGACTAGCGGGCATTGAGCAGTTCTTC
TRBJ1-2 | NA | NA | TRBV5-1 | CASSLDPSKDGYTF | TGCGCCAGCAGCTTGGACCCATCGAAGGATGGCTACACCTTC
TRBJ2-3 | NA | TRBD1 | TRBV28 | CASSRQGRGSTDTQYF | TGTGCCAGCAGCCGACAGGGTAGGGGCTCCACAGATACGCAGTATTTT
TRBJ2-7 | NA | TRBD1 | TRBV14 | CASSRWTGDEQYF | TGTGCCAGCAGCCGATGGACAGGGGACGAGCAGTACTTC
TRBJ1-3 | NA | NA | TRBV5-1 | CASSLENSGNTIYF | TGCGCCAGCAGCTTAGAAAACTCTGGAAACACCATATATTTT
TRBJ2-4 | once | TRBD1 | TRBV27 | CASRRGGLAKNIQYF | TGTGCCAGCAGGAGAGGGGGCCTAGCCAAAAACATTCAGTACTTC
TRBJ1-2 | NA | TRBD1 | TRBV10-3 | CAISTGGLYGYTF | TGTGCCATCAGTACAGGGGGTCTCTATGGCTACACCTTC
TRBJ1-1 | NA | NA | TRBV19 | CASSISMNTEAFF | TGTGCCAGTAGTATCTCCATGAACACTGAAGCTTTCTTT
TRBJ1-6 | NA | NA | TRBV6-1 | CASSEARDSPLHF | TGTGCCAGCAGTGAAGCCCGGGATTCACCCCTCCACTTT
TRBJ1-6 | NA | NA | TRBV21-1 | CASRVCLATIHHNSPLHF | TGTGCCAGCAGAGTGTGCTTAGCTACAATACATCATAATTCACCCCTCCACTTT
TRBJ2-3 | NA | NA | TRBV4-1 | CASSQGSGGRGTDTQYF | TGCGCCAGCAGCCAAGGAAGTGGGGGTCGCGGTACAGATACGCAGTATTTT
TRBJ2-6 | NA | NA | TRBV7-9 | CASSLPSSGANVLTF | TGTGCCAGCAGCTTACCTAGCTCTGGGGCCAACGTCCTGACTTTC
TRBJ2-3 | NA | NA | TRBV6-1 | CASSDRGRGATDTQYF | TGTGCCAGCAGTGACAGGGGAAGGGGCGCCACAGATACGCAGTATTTT
TRBJ2-7 | NA | TRBD2 | TRBV5-4 | CASSFAGGDEQYF | TGTGCCAGCAGCTTCGCCGGGGGGGACGAGCAGTACTTC
TRBJ1-4 | NA | NA | TRBV30 | CAWSGVSNEKLFF | TGTGCCTGGAGCGGGGTATCTAATGAAAAACTGTTTTTT
TRBJ1-2 | NA | NA | TRBV6-5 | CASSRTVNYGYTF | TGTGCCAGCAGTCGGACGGTTAACTATGGCTACACCTTC
TRBJ2-7 | once | TRBD1 | TRBV28 | CASRGDRPYEQYF | TGTGCCAGCAGGGGGGACAGACCCTACGAGCAGTACTTC
TRBJ2-1 | NA | NA | TRBV2 | CASSVGYNEQFF | TGTGCCAGCAGTGTTGGGTACAATGAGCAGTTCTTC
TRBJ1-5 | NA | TRBD1 | TRBV19 | CASRAQLTGDQPQHF | TGTGCCAGTAGAGCACAACTTACAGGGGATCAGCCCCAGCATTTT
TRBJ2-6 | NA | TRBD1 | TRBV11-3 | CASSPRPQGGLGANVLTF | TGTGCCAGCAGCCCGCGCCCGCAAGGGGGCCTGGGGGCCAACGTCCTGACTTTC
TRBJ2-5 | once | NA | TRBV19 | CASSAGAQETQYF | TGTGCCAGTAGCGCCGGGGCCCAAGAGACCCAGTACTTC
TRBJ1-5 | NA | NA | TRBV25-1 | CASSELGAQPQHF | TGTGCCAGCAGTGAATTAGGGGCCCAGCCCCAGCATTTT
TRBJ1-1 | NA | NA | TRBV7-2 | CASKLGNTEAFF | TGTGCCAGCAAGCTTGGGAACACTGAAGCTTTCTTT
TRBJ2-5 | NA | TRBD2 | TRBV7-8 | CASSLVAGGTEKRLRETQYF | TGTGCCAGCAGCTTAGTCGCGGGGGGGACAGAAAAAAGGTTAAGGGAGACCCAGTACTTC
TRBJ2-7 | NA | NA | TRBV7-2 | CASSTHRVAYEQYF | TGTGCCAGCAGCACCCACAGGGTGGCCTACGAGCAGTACTTC
TRBJ2-6 | NA | TRBD1 | TRBV7-9 | CAIASRDRLPRAGANVLTF | TGTGCCATCGCTTCCCGGGACAGGTTACCGCGGGCTGGGGCCAACGTCCTGACTTTC
TRBJ2-7 | NA | NA | TRBV6-5 | CASSYRGASPTREQYF | TGTGCCAGCAGTTACCGTGGGGCTTCCCCCACTCGCGAGCAGTACTTC
TRBJ2-3 | NA | TRBD1 | TRBV4-1 | CASSQTGSTDTQYF | TGCGCCAGCAGCCAGACAGGGAGCACAGATACGCAGTATTTT
TRBJ1-5 | NA | TRBD1 | TRBV6-6 | CASSYSGQGLNQPQHF | TGTGCCAGCAGTTACTCGGGACAGGGGTTAAATCAGCCCCAGCATTTT
TRBJ1-2 | NA | NA | TRBV19 | CASRFDSAQGTYGYTF | TGTGCCAGTAGATTTGACAGCGCCCAGGGTACCTATGGCTACACCTTC
TRBJ1-5 | NA | TRBD1 | TRBV7-2 | CASSLTGTGEHQPQHF | TGTGCCAGCAGCTTAACCGGGACAGGGGAGCATCAGCCCCAGCATTTT
TRBJ1-1 | NA | TRBD1 | TRBV30 | CAWRTDRGLWDTEAFF | TGTGCCTGGAGAACCGACAGGGGGCTGTGGGACACTGAAGCTTTCTTT
TRBJ1-1 | NA | TRBD1 | TRBV6-5 | CASSLATGSYTEAFF | TGTGCCAGCAGCCTAGCGACAGGGTCGTACACTGAAGCTTTCTTT
TRBJ2-7 | few | TRBD2 | TRBV28 | CASSLFRTSGSYEQYF | TGTGCCAGCAGTTTATTTAGAACTAGCGGGAGCTACGAGCAGTACTTC
TRBJ2-1 | NA | NA | TRBV18 | CASSPDRYSYNEQFF | TGTGCCAGCTCACCCGACAGGTACTCCTACAATGAGCAGTTCTTC
TRBJ2-7 | NA | NA | TRBV6-1 | CASSGSTEGVNAYEQYF | TGTGCTAGCAGTGGCTCGACGGAGGGGGTTAACGCCTACGAGCAGTACTTC
TRBJ1-2 | NA | NA | TRBV30 | CAWSVLLGPYGYTF | TGTGCCTGGAGTGTACTTTTGGGCCCCTATGGCTACACCTTC
TRBJ2-7 | NA | TRBD2 | TRBV30 | CASRILAGGSHEQYF | TGTGCCTCCCGGATCTTAGCGGGAGGGTCCCACGAGCAGTACTTC
TRBJ2-3 | NA | TRBD2 | TRBV19 | CASSIGTSGRADTQYF | TGTGCCAGTAGTATAGGAACTAGCGGGAGGGCAGATACGCAGTATTTT
TRBJ2-3 | NA | NA | TRBV15 | CATSRDMYTDTQYF | TGTGCCACCAGCAGAGATATGTACACAGATACGCAGTATTTT
TRBJ1-4 | NA | TRBD1 | TRBV5-1 | CASSPETGSHEKLFF | TGCGCCAGCAGCCCAGAGACAGGGTCCCACGAAAAACTGTTTTTT
TRBJ2-3 | NA | TRBD2 | TRBV14 | CASSQGAGGPPPDTQYF | TGTGCCAGCAGCCAAGGGGCGGGAGGGCCCCCCCCAGATACGCAGTATTTT
TRBJ2-1 | NA | TRBD2 | TRBV4-1 | CASSQAPRPSGGSWGRNEQFF | TGCGCCAGCAGCCAGGCCCCACGGCCTAGCGGGGGGAGCTGGGGGCGCAATGAGCAGTTCTTC
TRBJ2-3 | NA | NA | TRBV1 | CTSSLRVGGLSDTQYF | TGCACCAGCAGCCTCAGAGTGGGAGGACTCTCCGATACGCAGTATTTT
TRBJ2-2 | NA | TRBD1 | TRBV5-1 | CASSKGQGAGTGELFF | TGCGCCAGCAGCAAGGGACAGGGGGCTGGAACCGGGGAGCTGTTTTTT
TRBJ1-1 | NA | TRBD1 | TRBV5-4 | CASSTRQGGIGTEAFF | TGTGCCAGCAGCACCCGACAGGGGGGTATAGGCACTGAAGCTTTCTTT
TRBJ2-1 | NA | TRBD2 | TRBV27 | CASSLFPRTSGIRNEQFF | TGTGCCAGCAGTTTATTTCCCCGTACTAGCGGGATTCGTAATGAGCAGTTCTTC
TRBJ2-7 | few | NA | TRBV7-2 | CASSFGSSYEQYF | TGTGCCAGCAGCTTCGGGAGCTCCTACGAGCAGTACTTC
TRBJ2-7 | NA | TRBD2 | TRBV7-7 | CASSGERAPTYEQYF | TGTGCTAGCAGCGGGGAAAGAGCGCCAACCTACGAGCAGTACTTC
TRBJ1-1 | NA | NA | TRBV14 | CASSLTETEAFF | TGTGCCAGCAGCCTGACAGAGACCGAAGCTTTCTTT
TRBJ2-1 | NA | NA | TRBV4-2 | CASSQPGPLLGGQFF | TGTGCCAGCAGCCAACCGGGACCCCTTCTGGGTGGGCAGTTCTTC
TRBJ2-1 | once | NA | TRBV4-3 | CASSQEFQLRYNEQFF | TGCGCCAGCAGCCAGGAATTCCAGCTTCGATACAATGAGCAGTTCTTC
TRBJ1-4 | once | NA | TRBV30 | CAWDPGLGYGNEKLFF | TGTGCCTGGGACCCCGGCCTGGGCTATGGTAATGAAAAACTGTTTTTT
TRBJ2-5 | NA | NA | TRBV9 | CASSSPGAVSGETQYF | TGTGCCAGCAGCTCCCCCGGAGCGGTGTCCGGTGAGACCCAGTACTTC
TRBJ2-1 | NA | NA | TRBV11-1 | CASSRKTLDEQFF | TGTGCCAGCAGCCGGAAAACTTTGGATGAGCAGTTCTTC
TRBJ2-7 | NA | TRBD2 | TRBV7-3 | CASSLGTSGSKYF | TGTGCCAGCAGCTTGGGGACTAGCGGGAGCAAGTACTTC